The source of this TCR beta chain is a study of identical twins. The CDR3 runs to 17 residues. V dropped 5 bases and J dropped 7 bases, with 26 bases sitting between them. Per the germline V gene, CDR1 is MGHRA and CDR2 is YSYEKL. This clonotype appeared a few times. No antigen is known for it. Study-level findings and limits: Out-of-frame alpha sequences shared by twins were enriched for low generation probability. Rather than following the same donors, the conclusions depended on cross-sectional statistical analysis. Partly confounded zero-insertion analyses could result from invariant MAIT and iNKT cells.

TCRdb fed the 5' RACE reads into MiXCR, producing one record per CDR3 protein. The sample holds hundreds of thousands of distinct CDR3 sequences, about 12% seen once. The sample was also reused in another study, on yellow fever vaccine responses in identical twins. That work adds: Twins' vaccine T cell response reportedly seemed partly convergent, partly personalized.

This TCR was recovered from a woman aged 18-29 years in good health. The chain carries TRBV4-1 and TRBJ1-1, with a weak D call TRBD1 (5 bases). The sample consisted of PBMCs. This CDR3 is CASSFTARGTLSLEAFF. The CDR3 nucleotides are TGCGCCAGCAGCTTCACTGCCCGGGGGACGTTATCCCTTGAAGCTTTCTTT.